This T cell receptor (beta chain) was identified during a study of CD8 T cells in ankylosing spondylitis. Overall study findings and caveats: Made up of eight highly homologous variants, a TCR beta motif appeared characteristic of ankylosing spondylitis blood. According to the report, clones linked to the disease were significantly enriched in matched synovial fluid samples taken from ankylosing spondylitis patients. Clones linked to the disease showed a CD8+ phenotype. They occurred at relatively low frequencies in peripheral blood.

Quantitative 5'-RACE with molecular barcodes was used to make the TCR beta libraries. Using its own MiXCR run on the 5' RACE reads, TCRdb lists one record per CDR3 protein. The table includes roughly 700,000 distinct CDR3 sequences, 15% to 20% detected once. V dropped 3 bases and J dropped 2 bases, with 13 bases sitting between them. Germline CDR1 reads DFQATT; CDR2 reads SNEGSKA (reference sequence). The CDR3 has 14 residues. Points on this clonotype: The antigen is not known.

V gene TRBV20-1 combines with J gene TRBJ2-5; TRBD2 is a possible D gene (6 bases). This sequence originates from a male donor with ankylosing spondylitis. Input material: blood, either unsorted or a sorted T cell fraction (not recorded which). CDR3 loop: CSARLGRGQETQYF. CDR3 in DNA: TGCAGTGCTAGGCTCGGGCGGGGTCAAGAGACCCAGTACTTC.